This T cell receptor (beta chain) was captured in a study of blood T cell repertoires in COVID-19. Trimming cost V 4 bases and J 4 bases; bases outside gene matches: 3. Germline CDR1 reads WNHNN; CDR2 reads SYGVQD (reference sequence). The CDR3 loop spans 13 amino acids. In the study's own analysis: Estimation of nucleated cell counts was performed using reference gene primer amplification. Method: immunoSEQ multiplex PCR; TCRdb's copy keeps in-frame clones and lacks some. For V, J and clone size, that table is used; D and trimming come from the DNA. The sample lists roughly 190,000 clones, 82% occurring once.

Sequenced sample: PBMCs or T cells enriched from blood (not recorded which). The receptor was derived from a man in his forties or fifties who had recovered from COVID-19. The rearrangement links TRBV10-1 to TRBJ1-1, with 7 nucleotides matching TRBD1. The CDR3 loop is CASSGQGVTEAFF. As DNA, the CDR3 is TGCGCCAGCAGTGGTCAGGGGGTCACTGAAGCTTTCTTT.